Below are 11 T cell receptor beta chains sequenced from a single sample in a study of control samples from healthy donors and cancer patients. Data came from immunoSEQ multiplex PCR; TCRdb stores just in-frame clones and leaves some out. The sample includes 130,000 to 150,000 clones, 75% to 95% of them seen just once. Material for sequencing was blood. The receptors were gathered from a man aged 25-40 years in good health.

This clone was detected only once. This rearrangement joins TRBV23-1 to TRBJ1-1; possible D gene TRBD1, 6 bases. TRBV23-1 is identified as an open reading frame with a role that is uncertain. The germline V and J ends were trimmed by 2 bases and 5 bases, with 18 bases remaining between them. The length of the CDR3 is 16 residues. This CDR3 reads CASSQNKNRAQTEAFF. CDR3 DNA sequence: TGCGCCAGCAGTCAAAATAAGAACAGGGCTCAAACTGAAGCTTTCTTT.

CDR3 bases: TGTGCCAGCAGTTTTCCTAATAATTCACCCCTCCACTTT. Residues: CASSFPNNSPLHF. The gene calls are TRBV7-9 and TRBJ1-6; D is unclear. Trimming cost V 6 bases and J 5 bases, with 8 bases left between them. Per germline, CDR1 SEHNR and CDR2 FQNEAQ (reference sequence). The CDR3 loop spans 13 amino acids.

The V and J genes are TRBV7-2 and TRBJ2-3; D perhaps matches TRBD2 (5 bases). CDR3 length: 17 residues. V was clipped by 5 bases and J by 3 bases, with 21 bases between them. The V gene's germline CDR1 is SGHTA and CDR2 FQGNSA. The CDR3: CASSRRPSTSPTDTQYF. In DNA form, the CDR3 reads TGTGCCAGCAGCCGGAGACCTAGCACCAGCCCTACAGATACGCAGTATTTT.

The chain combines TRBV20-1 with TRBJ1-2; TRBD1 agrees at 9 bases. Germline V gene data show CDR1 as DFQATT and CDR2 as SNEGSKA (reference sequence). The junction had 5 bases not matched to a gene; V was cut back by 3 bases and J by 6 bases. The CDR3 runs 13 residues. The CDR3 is CSASIGTGNGYTF. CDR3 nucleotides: TGCAGTGCTAGTATAGGGACAGGGAATGGCTACACCTTC.

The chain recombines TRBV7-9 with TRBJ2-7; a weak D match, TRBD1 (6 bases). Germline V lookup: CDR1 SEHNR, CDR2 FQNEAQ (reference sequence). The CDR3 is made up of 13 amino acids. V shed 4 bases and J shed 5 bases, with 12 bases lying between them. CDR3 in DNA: TGTGCCAGCAGCTCCAGGGGCGAGGACGAGCAGTACTTC. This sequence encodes CASSSRGEDEQYF.

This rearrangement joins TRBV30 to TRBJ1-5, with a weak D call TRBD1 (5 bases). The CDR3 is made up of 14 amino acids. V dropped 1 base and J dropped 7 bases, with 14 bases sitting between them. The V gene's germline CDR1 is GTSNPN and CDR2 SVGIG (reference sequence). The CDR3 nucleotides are TGTGCCTGGAGTGCCGGGGGGTCTCCCCAGCCCCAGCATTTT. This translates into CAWSAGGSPQPQHF.

This CDR3 reads CASSIWTGDENIQYF. DNA of the CDR3: TGTGCCAGTAGTATATGGACAGGGGACGAAAACATTCAGTACTTC. The chain has TRBV19 and TRBJ2-4; 9 bases fit TRBD1. Germline CDR1 LNHDA, CDR2 SQIVND (reference sequence). Losses at the gene ends were 2 bases for V and 5 bases for J; bases not matched to a gene: 4. The CDR3 covers 15 residues.

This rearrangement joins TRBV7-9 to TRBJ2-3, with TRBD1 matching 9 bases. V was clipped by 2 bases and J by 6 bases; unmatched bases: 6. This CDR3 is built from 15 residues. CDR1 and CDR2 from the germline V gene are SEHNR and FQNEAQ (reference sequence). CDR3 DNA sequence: TGTGCCAGCAGCTTAAGTTCAGGGACAGGGGATACGCAGTATTTT. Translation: CASSLSSGTGDTQYF. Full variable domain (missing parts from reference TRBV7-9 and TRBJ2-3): DTGVSQNPRHKITKRGQNVTFRCDPISEHNRLYWYRQTLGQGPEFLTYFQNEAQLEKSRLLSDRFSAERPKGSFSTLEIQRTEQGDSAMYLCASSLSSGTGDTQYFGPGTRLTVL.

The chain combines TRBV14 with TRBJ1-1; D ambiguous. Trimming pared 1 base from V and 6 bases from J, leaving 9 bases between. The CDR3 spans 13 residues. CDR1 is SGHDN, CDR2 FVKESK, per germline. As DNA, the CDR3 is TGTGCCAGCAGCCAAGTATCTACGGCTGAAGCTTTCTTT. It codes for CASSQVSTAEAFF.

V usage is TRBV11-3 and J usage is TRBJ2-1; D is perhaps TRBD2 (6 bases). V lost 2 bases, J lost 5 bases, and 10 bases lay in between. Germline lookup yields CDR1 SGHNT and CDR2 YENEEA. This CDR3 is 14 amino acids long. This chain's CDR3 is CASSLSGVNNEQFF. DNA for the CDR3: TGTGCCAGCAGCTTATCGGGGGTGAACAATGAGCAGTTCTTC.

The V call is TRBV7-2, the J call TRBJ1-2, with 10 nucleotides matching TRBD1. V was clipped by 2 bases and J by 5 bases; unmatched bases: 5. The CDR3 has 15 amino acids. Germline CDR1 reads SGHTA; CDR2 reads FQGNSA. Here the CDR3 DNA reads TGTGCCAGCAGCTTAAATGACAGGGGGCCTTATGGCTACACCTTC. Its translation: CASSLNDRGPYGYTF.